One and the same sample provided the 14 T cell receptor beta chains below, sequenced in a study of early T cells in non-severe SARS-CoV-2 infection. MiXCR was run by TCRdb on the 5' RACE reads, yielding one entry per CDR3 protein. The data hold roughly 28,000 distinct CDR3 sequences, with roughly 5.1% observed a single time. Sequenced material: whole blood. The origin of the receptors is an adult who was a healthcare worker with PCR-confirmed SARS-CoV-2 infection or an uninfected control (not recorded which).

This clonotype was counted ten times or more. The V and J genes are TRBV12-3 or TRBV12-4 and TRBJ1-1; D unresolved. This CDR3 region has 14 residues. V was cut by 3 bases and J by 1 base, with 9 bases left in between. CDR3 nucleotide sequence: TGTGCCAGCAGTTTTCTTAAGGGGAACACTGAAGCTTTCTTT. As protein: CASSFLKGNTEAFF.

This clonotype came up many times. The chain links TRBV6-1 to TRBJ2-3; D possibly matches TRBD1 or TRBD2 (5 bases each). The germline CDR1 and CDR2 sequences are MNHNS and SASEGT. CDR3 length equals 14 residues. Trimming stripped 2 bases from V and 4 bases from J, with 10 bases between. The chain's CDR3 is CASSESGLPDTQYF. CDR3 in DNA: TGTGCCAGCAGTGAATCGGGGCTTCCAGATACGCAGTATTTT.

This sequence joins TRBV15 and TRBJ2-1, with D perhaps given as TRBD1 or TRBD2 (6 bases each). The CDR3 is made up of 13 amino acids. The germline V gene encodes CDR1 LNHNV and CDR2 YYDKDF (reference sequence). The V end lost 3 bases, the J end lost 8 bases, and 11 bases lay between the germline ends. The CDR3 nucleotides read TGTGCCACCAGCAGGTCAGGGGAGGATGAGCAGTTCTTC. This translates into CATSRSGEDEQFF.

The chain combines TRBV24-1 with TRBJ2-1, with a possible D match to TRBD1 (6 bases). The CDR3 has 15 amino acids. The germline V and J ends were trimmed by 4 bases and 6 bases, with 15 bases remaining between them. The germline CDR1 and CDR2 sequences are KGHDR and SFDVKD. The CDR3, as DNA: TGTGCCACCAGTGACGCCAACAGGGTACCCAATGAGCAGTTCTTC. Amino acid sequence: CATSDANRVPNEQFF.

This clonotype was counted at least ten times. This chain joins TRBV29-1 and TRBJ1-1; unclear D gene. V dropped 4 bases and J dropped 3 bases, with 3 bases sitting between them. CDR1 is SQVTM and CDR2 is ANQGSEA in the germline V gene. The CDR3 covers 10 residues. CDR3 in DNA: TGCAGCGTTGGTCACACTGAAGCTTTCTTT. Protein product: CSVGHTEAFF.

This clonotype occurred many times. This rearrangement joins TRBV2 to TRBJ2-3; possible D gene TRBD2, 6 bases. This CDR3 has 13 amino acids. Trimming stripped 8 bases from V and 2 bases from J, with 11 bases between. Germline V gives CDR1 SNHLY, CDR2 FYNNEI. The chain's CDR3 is CASDGLHTDTQYF. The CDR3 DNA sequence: TGTGCCAGCGACGGACTACACACAGATACGCAGTATTTT.

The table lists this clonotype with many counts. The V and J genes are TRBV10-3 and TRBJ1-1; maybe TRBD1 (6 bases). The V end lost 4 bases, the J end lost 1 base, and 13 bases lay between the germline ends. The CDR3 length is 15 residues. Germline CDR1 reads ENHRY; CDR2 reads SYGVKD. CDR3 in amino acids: CAISGSGQKNTEAFF. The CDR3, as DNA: TGTGCCATCAGTGGTTCGGGACAAAAGAACACTGAAGCTTTCTTT.

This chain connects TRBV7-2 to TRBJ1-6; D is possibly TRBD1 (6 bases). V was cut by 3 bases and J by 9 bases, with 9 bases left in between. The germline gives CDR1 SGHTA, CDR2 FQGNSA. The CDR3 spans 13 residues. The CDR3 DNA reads TGTGCCAGCAGCTTGCCGGGGGCTTCACCCCTCCACTTT. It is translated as CASSLPGASPLHF.

CDR3 sequence: CATSDDRYYEQYF. CDR3 nucleotide sequence: TGTGCCACCAGTGACGACAGGTACTACGAGCAGTACTTC. This rearrangement joins TRBV24-1 to TRBJ2-7; D is perhaps TRBD1 (6 bases). Germline V gene data show CDR1 as KGHDR and CDR2 as SFDVKD. V gave up 4 bases and J gave up 3 bases, with 9 bases separating them. This CDR3 spans 13 amino acids.

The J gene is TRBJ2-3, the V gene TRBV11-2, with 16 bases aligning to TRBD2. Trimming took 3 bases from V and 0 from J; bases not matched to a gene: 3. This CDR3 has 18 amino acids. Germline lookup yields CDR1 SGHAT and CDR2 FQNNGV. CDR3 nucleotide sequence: TGTGCCAGCAGCTTTGGGACTAGCGGGAGGGCCAGCACAGATACGCAGTATTTT. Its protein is CASSFGTSGRASTDTQYF. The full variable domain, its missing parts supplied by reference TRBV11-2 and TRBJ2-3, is EAGVAQSPRYKIIEKRQSVAFWCNPISGHATLYWYQQILGQGPKLLIQFQNNGVVDDSQLPKDRFSAERLKGVDSTLKIQPAKLEDSAVYLCASSFGTSGRASTDTQYFGPGTRLTVL.

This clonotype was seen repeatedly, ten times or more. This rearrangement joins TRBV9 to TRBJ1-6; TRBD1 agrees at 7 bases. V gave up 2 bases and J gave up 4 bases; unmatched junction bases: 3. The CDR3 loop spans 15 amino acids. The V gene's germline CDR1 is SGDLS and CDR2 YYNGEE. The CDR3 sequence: CASSVGGQYNSPLHF. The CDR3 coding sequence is TGTGCCAGCAGCGTCGGGGGACAGTATAATTCACCCCTCCACTTT.

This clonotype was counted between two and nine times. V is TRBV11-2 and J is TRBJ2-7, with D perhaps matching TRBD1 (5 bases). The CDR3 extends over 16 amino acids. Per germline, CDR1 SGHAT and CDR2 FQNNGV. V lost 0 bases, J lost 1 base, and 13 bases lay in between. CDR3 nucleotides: TGTGCCAGCAGCTTAGATCTGGCAGCAGGGTCCTACGAGCAGTACTTC. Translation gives CASSLDLAAGSYEQYF. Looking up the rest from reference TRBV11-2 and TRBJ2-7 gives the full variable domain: EAGVAQSPRYKIIEKRQSVAFWCNPISGHATLYWYQQILGQGPKLLIQFQNNGVVDDSQLPKDRFSAERLKGVDSTLKIQPAKLEDSAVYLCASSLDLAAGSYEQYFGPGTRLTVT.

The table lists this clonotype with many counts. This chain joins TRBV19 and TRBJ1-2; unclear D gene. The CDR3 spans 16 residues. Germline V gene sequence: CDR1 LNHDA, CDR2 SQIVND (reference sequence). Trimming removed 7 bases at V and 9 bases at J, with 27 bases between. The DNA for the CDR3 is TGTGCCAGTACCCTCCTGGATTTTCCCCGCTCGGAGAGCTACACCTTC. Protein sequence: CASTLLDFPRSESYTF.

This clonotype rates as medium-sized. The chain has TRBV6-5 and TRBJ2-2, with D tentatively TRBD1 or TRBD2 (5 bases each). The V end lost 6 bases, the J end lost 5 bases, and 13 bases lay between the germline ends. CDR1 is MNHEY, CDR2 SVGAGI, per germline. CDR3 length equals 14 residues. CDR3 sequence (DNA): TGTGCCAGCAGAACGGGACCTAGGACCGGGGAGCTGTTTTTT. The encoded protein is CASRTGPRTGELFF.